The 10 T cell receptor beta chains presented below share a single source sample, sequenced in a study of beta chain features in type 1 diabetes. Investigators reverse transcribed all isolated RNA, so they sequenced expressed TCRB transcripts. Sequencing used immunoSEQ multiplex PCR; TCRdb keeps in-frame clones, though not all of them. In the table there are 130,000 or so clones, about 9.1% of which are singletons. The material sequenced was central memory CD4+ T cells from blood. Receptor source: a woman in her 40s in good health.

The gene calls are TRBV2 and TRBJ1-1; D might be TRBD1 (5 bases). The germline V and J ends were trimmed by 2 bases and 7 bases, with 11 bases remaining between them. Germline V CDR1 and CDR2: SNHLY, FYNNEI. The CDR3 is 13 residues long. Here the CDR3 DNA reads TGTGCCAGCAGTGAACAAGGGGTAGGTGAAGCTTTCTTT. Translation: CASSEQGVGEAFF.

The chain carries TRBV6-6 and TRBJ1-4, with 7 bases lining up with TRBD1. V was clipped by 5 bases and J by 14 bases; unmatched bases: 11. CDR1 is MNHNY and CDR2 is SVGAGI in the germline V gene (reference sequence). The CDR3 length is 13 residues. This CDR3 reads CASSPGGHSSLFF. The DNA for the CDR3 is TGTGCCAGCAGTCCAGGGGGTCATAGTTCGCTGTTTTTT.

This clone was detected a few times. The chain employs TRBV19 and TRBJ2-1; 9 bases are a match to TRBD1. The CDR3 length is 14 residues. The trim removed 6 bases at V and 7 bases at J, leaving 7 bases unmatched. The germline V gene has CDR1 LNHDA and CDR2 SQIVND (reference sequence). The CDR3 DNA reads TGTGCCAGTAGGAGCCCGACAGGGGGTAATGAGCAGTTCTTC. Translating gives CASRSPTGGNEQFF.

The chain joins TRBV7-8 to TRBJ2-3; TRBD2 matches 10 bases. V lost 1 base, J lost 1 base, and 8 bases stayed unmatched. Germline CDR1 is SGHVS and CDR2 is FQNEAQ. The CDR3 loop spans 18 amino acids. CDR3 sequence: CASSLGASGGQGTDTQYF. CDR3 sequence (DNA): TGTGCCAGCAGCTTAGGGGCTAGCGGGGGCCAGGGCACAGATACGCAGTATTTT.

This clone was seen a handful of times. The J gene is TRBJ2-3, the V gene TRBV9; 10 bases match TRBD2. CDR1 is SGDLS, CDR2 YYNGEE, per germline. This CDR3 is 16 amino acids long. J lost 1 base, V lost 4 bases, and 6 bases had no gene match. The CDR3 protein is CASSFLLAGGTDTQYF. DNA of the CDR3: TGTGCCAGCAGCTTCCTCCTAGCGGGGGGCACAGATACGCAGTATTTT.

In its sample, this clone was seen a few times. V is TRBV7-2 and J is TRBJ1-4; a weak D match, TRBD1 (6 bases). With 5 bases removed from V and 7 bases from J, the gap between germline ends came to 17 bases. Germline CDR1 SGHTA, CDR2 FQGNSA. This CDR3 spans 15 amino acids. CDR3 residues: CASSPRTRGGEKLFF. The CDR3 nucleotides read TGTGCCAGCAGCCCACGGACGAGGGGGGGTGAAAAACTGTTTTTT. Combining the CDR3 with reference TRBV7-2 and TRBJ1-4 gives the whole variable domain GAGVSQSPSNKVTEKGKDVELRCDPISGHTALYWYRQSLGQGLEFLIYFQGNSAPDKSGLPSDRFSAERTGGSVSTLTIQRTQQEDSAVYLCASSPRTRGGEKLFFGSGTQLSVL.

This clone showed up just a few times. The chain uses TRBV2 and TRBJ2-1, with 7 nucleotides matching TRBD2. Per the germline V gene, CDR1 is SNHLY and CDR2 is FYNNEI. With V trimmed by 1 base and J by 0 bases, 6 bases remained unmatched. CDR3 length equals 17 residues. CDR3 residues: CASSEESGATSYNEQFF. The DNA of the CDR3 is TGTGCCAGCAGTGAAGAGAGCGGGGCGACCTCCTACAATGAGCAGTTCTTC.

This clone was found many times. This chain links TRBV6-6 with TRBJ1-1; 8 nucleotides match TRBD1. The trim removed 6 bases at V and 4 bases at J, leaving 4 bases unmatched. Germline V CDR1 and CDR2: MNHNY, SVGAGI (reference sequence). The CDR3 has 13 amino acids. This chain's CDR3 is CASSRGTGTEAFF. CDR3 bases: TGTGCCAGCAGCCGCGGGACAGGCACTGAAGCTTTCTTT.

V usage is TRBV5-4 and J usage is TRBJ2-5, with TRBD2 matching 10 bases. The J call is doubtful: the DNA matches TRBJ2-7 better. Germline assignment: CDR1 SGHNT and CDR2 YYREEE (reference sequence). The CDR3 spans 16 residues. CDR3 sequence reads: CASSLASGGADYEQYF. DNA of the CDR3: TGTGCCAGCAGCTTGGCTAGCGGGGGAGCCGACTACGAGCAGTACTTC.

This clone has more than one count but fewer than ten. The chain is built from TRBV6-1 and TRBJ2-2, with TRBD1 as a possible D gene (5 bases). The CDR3 is 14 residues long. The V gene lost 8 bases and the J gene lost 4 bases, with 14 bases spanning the gap. Germline V lookup: CDR1 MNHNS, CDR2 SASEGT. CDR3 in DNA: TGTGCCAGCCTTCTGGGGCATAGCACCGGGGAGCTGTTTTTT. It codes for CASLLGHSTGELFF.